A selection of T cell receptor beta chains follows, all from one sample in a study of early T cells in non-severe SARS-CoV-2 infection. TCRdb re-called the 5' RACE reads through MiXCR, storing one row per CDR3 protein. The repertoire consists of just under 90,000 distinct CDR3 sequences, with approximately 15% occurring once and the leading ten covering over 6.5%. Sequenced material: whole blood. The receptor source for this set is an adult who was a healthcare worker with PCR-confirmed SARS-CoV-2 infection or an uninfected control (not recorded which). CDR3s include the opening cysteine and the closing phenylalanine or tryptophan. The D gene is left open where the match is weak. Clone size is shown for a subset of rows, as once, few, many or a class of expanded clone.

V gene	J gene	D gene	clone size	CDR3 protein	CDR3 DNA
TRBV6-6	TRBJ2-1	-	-	CASSYSNNEQFF	TGTGCCAGCAGTTACTCGAACAATGAGCAGTTCTTC
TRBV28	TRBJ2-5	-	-	CASSFQGPQETQYF	TGTGCCAGCAGTTTCCAGGGGCCCCAAGAGACCCAGTACTTC
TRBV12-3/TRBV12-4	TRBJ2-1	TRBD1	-	CASSDGQGAQNEQFF	TGTGCCAGCAGTGATGGACAGGGGGCGCAGAATGAGCAGTTCTTC
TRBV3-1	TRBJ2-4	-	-	CASSQVKDPRAKNIQYF	TGTGCCAGCAGCCAAGTTAAGGACCCAAGGGCCAAAAACATTCAGTACTTC
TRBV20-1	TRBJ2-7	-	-	CSARDLASPLGYEQYF	TGCAGTGCTAGAGATTTAGCCTCCCCCCTTGGCTACGAGCAGTACTTC
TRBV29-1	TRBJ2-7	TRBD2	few	CSVGEGGSGNEQYF	TGCAGCGTCGGCGAGGGCGGGAGTGGCAACGAGCAGTACTTC
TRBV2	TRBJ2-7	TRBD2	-	CASSEVGGRASEQYF	TGTGCCAGCAGTGAAGTGGGCGGGAGGGCCTCCGAGCAGTACTTC
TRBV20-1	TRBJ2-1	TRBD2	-	CSVGLAGYNEQFF	TGCAGTGTTGGACTAGCCGGATACAATGAGCAGTTCTTC
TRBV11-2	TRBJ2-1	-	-	CASSLGPRGAYNEQFF	TGTGCCAGCAGCTTAGGGCCCAGGGGAGCCTACAATGAGCAGTTCTTC
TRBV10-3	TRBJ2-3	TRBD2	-	CAISVAGEPTQYF	TGTGCCATCAGTGTGGCGGGAGAGCCCACGCAGTATTTT
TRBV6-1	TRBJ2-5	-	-	CASTEWGERETQYF	TGTGCCAGCACCGAGTGGGGAGAGCGAGAGACCCAGTACTTC
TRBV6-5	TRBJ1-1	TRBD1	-	CASRRTGGADTEAFF	TGTGCCAGCAGGCGGACAGGGGGCGCGGACACTGAAGCTTTCTTT
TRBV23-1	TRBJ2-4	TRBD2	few	CASSPTLGTSGRSVFAKNIQYF	TGCGCCAGCAGTCCAACCCTCGGGACTAGCGGGAGGAGTGTCTTCGCCAAAAACATTCAGTACTTC
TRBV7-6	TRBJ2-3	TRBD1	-	CASSLRTGGGADTQYF	TGTGCCAGCAGCTTACGGACAGGCGGCGGTGCAGATACGCAGTATTTT
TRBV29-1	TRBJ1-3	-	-	CSAGMGGPGNTIYF	TGCAGCGCTGGGATGGGGGGGCCTGGAAACACCATATATTTT
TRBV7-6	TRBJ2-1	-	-	CASSSEVLGNEQFF	TGTGCCAGCAGCTCCGAGGTCCTGGGCAATGAGCAGTTCTTC
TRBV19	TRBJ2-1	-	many	CASSFAFNEQFF	TGTGCCAGTAGTTTCGCTTTTAATGAGCAGTTCTTC
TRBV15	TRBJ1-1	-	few	CATSRVGDTEAFF	TGTGCCACCAGCAGGGTTGGAGACACTGAAGCTTTCTTT
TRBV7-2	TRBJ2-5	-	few	CASSFISTQETQYF	TGTGCCAGCAGCTTTATTAGCACTCAAGAGACCCAGTACTTC
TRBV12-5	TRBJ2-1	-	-	CASGLSVLDEQFF	TGTGCTAGTGGTTTGTCGGTATTGGATGAGCAGTTCTTC
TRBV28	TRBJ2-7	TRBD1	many	CASSLEGPPYGQGSLGSSYEQYF	TGTGCCAGCAGTTTAGAGGGTCCCCCCTACGGACAGGGGTCGCTCGGAAGCTCCTACGAGCAGTACTTC
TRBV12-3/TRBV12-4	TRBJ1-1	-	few	CASSYSATEAFF	TGTGCCAGCAGTTACAGTGCCACTGAAGCTTTCTTT
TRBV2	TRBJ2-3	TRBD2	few	CASSVGRPGLDTQYF	TGTGCCAGCAGTGTCGGGAGGCCAGGGCTAGATACGCAGTATTTT
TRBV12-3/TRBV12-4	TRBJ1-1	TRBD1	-	CASSPPHRGAFF	TGTGCCAGCAGTCCCCCGCACAGGGGAGCTTTCTTT
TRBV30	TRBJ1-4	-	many	CAWSADSGNEKLFF	TGTGCCTGGAGCGCCGACAGTGGCAATGAAAAACTGTTTTTT
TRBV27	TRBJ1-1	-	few	CASSSSFLRGNTEAFF	TGTGCCAGCAGTTCATCCTTCTTAAGGGGAAACACTGAAGCTTTCTTT
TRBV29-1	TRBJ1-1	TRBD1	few	CSTYQTGALNTEAFF	TGCAGCACCTACCAGACAGGGGCGTTGAACACTGAAGCTTTCTTT
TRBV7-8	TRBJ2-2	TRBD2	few	CASSLAGGRASGELFF	TGTGCCAGCAGCTTAGCTGGCGGGAGGGCCTCCGGGGAGCTGTTTTTT
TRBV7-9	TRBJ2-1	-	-	CASHSNEQFF	TGTGCCAGCCACTCGAATGAGCAGTTCTTC
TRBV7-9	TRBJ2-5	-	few	CASSSITGTETQYF	TGTGCCAGCAGCTCCATCACGGGGACGGAGACCCAGTACTTC
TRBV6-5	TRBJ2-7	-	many	CASSSRYYEQYF	TGTGCCAGCAGTTCTAGGTATTACGAGCAGTACTTC